A single sample is the source of the 6 T cell receptor beta chains below, sequenced in a study of cytomegalovirus exposure and HLA in healthy donors. The data were produced by immunoSEQ multiplex PCR, yet TCRdb's version contains in-frame clones alone and is incomplete. This table holds 130,000 to 150,000 clones, around 90% found once. Source material: PBMCs. All receptors come from a woman under 30 in good health and CMV-seropositive.

V usage is TRBV7-9 and J usage is TRBJ2-1, with D maybe TRBD2 (6 bases). This CDR3 spans 15 amino acids. Trimming took off 5 bases at V and 0 bases at J, with 11 bases between the two ends. Germline lookup yields CDR1 SEHNR and CDR2 FQNEAQ (reference sequence). Written as DNA, the CDR3 is TGTGCCAGCAGCGAGGACGGGAGCTCCTACAATGAGCAGTTCTTC. It translates to CASSEDGSSYNEQFF.

This chain connects TRBV7-9 to TRBJ2-7; D uncertain. Between the trimmed V and J ends, which lost 4 bases and 7 bases, there was a span of 14 bases. Per germline, CDR1 SEHNR and CDR2 FQNEAQ (reference sequence). This CDR3 contains 13 residues. CDR3 region: CASSSARFGEQYF. CDR3 nucleotides: TGTGCCAGCAGCTCTGCTAGGTTTGGGGAGCAGTACTTC.

This clone was seen only a few times. V gene TRBV5-4 combines with J gene TRBJ1-2; tentative D call: TRBD1 (6 bases). Germline V gene sequence: CDR1 SGHNT, CDR2 YYREEE (reference sequence). This CDR3 region has 18 residues. V gave up 0 bases and J gave up 1 base, with 19 bases separating them. The CDR3 nucleotides read TGTGCCAGCAGCTTGGTACGAGACAGGCGTCCTTATAACTATGGCTACACCTTC. Its translation: CASSLVRDRRPYNYGYTF.

The V and J genes are TRBV4-1 and TRBJ1-4; D is undetermined. The CDR3 runs to 14 residues. CDR1 MGHRA and CDR2 YSYEKL come from the germline V gene. V was clipped by 5 bases and J by 5 bases, with 12 bases between them. CDR3 nucleotides: TGCGCCAGCAGCGCTAGCGAGACCAATGAAAAACTGTTTTTT. It encodes CASSASETNEKLFF.

The chain couples TRBV5-4 to TRBJ1-2, with a weak D call TRBD1 (6 bases). Germline values: CDR1 SGHNT, CDR2 YYREEE (reference sequence). Trimming shortened V by 0 bases and J by 5 bases, and 11 bases separated the two germline ends. This CDR3 is built from 14 residues. Here the CDR3 reads CASSLEATGYGYTF. The CDR3 nucleotides read TGTGCCAGCAGCTTGGAAGCGACAGGTTATGGCTACACCTTC.

In this sample, this clone turned up once. The chain couples TRBV7-8 to TRBJ1-2; 9 nucleotides align to TRBD1. The CDR3 totals 14 residues. The V and J ends lost 5 bases and 2 bases, in that order; junction bases with no gene match: 3. CDR1 and CDR2 (germline): SGHVS, FQNEAQ. CDR3 loop: CASSRDRVNYGYTF. DNA of the CDR3: TGTGCCAGCAGCCGGGACAGGGTGAACTATGGCTACACCTTC.